This T cell receptor beta chain was identified in a study of CD4 T cells in relation to SARS-CoV-2 and coronaviruses. The unexposed donors gave CD4+ T cells in about 2011-2019, prior to COVID-19. CD4+ T cells were isolated from the cells after 10 days of culture. As cell numbers allowed, unexposed-donor CD4+ T cells faced SARS-CoV-2 S/N and four cold-coronavirus spikes. Clones were sequenced by immunoSEQ multiplex PCR, and TCRdb holds only the in-frame ones, with some missing. Here the sample spans 23,000 or so clones, roughly 80% being singletons. For this clone: Its antigen is not identified.

Trimming cost V 0 bases and J 7 bases, with 0 bases left between them. The CDR3 length is 10 residues. V gene TRBV12-3 or TRBV12-4 combines with J gene TRBJ1-1; no clear D. This TCR was sampled from a human donor in good health. Sequenced input: CD4+ T cells from PBMCs, cultured in vitro. As DNA, the CDR3 is TGTGCCAGCAGTTTAGCTGAAGCTTTCTTT. Translating it yields CASSLAEAFF.